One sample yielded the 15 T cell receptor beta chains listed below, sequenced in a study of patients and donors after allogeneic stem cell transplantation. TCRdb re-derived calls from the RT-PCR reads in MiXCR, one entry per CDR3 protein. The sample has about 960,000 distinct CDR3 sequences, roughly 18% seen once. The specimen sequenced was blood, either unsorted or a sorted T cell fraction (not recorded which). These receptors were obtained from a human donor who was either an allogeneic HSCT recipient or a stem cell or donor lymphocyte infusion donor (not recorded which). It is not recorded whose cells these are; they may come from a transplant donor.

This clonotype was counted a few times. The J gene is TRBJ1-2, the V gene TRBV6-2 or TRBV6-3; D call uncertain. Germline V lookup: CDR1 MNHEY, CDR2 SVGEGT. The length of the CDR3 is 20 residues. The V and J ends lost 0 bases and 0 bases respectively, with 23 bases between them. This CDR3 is CASSYSIFQHRTATNYGYTF. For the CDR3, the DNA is TGTGCCAGCAGTTACTCGATATTTCAGCATCGAACAGCGACTAACTATGGCTACACCTTC.

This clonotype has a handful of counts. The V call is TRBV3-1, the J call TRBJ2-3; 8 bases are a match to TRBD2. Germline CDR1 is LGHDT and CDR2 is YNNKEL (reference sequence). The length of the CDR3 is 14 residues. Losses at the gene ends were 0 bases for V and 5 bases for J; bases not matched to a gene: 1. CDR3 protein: CASSQDLAGDTQYF. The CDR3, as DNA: TGTGCCAGCAGCCAAGACCTAGCGGGAGATACGCAGTATTTT.

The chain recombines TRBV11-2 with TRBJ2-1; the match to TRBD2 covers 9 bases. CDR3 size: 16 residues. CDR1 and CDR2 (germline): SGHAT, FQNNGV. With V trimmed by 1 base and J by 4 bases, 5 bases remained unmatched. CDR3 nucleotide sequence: TGTGCCAGCAGCTTAGTGGGCGGGGGGGCTTACAATGAGCAGTTCTTC. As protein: CASSLVGGGAYNEQFF.

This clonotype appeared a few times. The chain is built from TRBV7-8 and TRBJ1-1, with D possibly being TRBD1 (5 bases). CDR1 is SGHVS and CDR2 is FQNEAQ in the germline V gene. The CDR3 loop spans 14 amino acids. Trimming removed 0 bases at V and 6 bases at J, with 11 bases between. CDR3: CASSLAYRQSEAFF. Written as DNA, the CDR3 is TGTGCCAGCAGCTTAGCATACCGACAGTCTGAAGCTTTCTTT. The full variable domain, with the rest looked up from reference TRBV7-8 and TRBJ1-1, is GAGVSQSPRYKVAKRGQDVALRCDPISGHVSLFWYQQALGQGPEFLTYFQNEAQLDKSGLPSDRFFAERPEGSVSTLKIQRTQQEDSAVYLCASSLAYRQSEAFFGQGTRLTVV.

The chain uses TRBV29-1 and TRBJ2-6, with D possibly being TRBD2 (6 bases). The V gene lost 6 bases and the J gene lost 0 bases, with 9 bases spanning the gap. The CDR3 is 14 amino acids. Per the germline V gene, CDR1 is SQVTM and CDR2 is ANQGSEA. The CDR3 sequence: CSVGSSSGANVLTF. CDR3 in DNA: TGCAGCGTCGGGAGCAGCTCTGGGGCCAACGTCCTGACTTTC.

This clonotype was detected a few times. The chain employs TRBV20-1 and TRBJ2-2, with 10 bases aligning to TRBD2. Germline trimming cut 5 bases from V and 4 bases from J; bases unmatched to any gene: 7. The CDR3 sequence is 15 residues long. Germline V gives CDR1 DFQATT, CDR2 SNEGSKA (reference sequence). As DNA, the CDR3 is TGCAGTGCTTCAGGGAGCGGGAGGGCCACCGGGGAGCTGTTTTTT. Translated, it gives CSASGSGRATGELFF.

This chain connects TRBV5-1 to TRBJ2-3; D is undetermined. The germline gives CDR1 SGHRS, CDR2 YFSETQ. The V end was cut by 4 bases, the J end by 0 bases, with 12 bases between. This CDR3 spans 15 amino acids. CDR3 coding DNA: TGCGCCAGCAGCCGTAGGGCCACCAGCACAGATACGCAGTATTTT. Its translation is CASSRRATSTDTQYF.

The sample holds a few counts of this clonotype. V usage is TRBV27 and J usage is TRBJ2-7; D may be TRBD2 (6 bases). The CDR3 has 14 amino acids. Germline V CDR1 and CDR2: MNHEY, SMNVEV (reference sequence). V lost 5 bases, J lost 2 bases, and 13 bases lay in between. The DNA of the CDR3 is TGTGCCAGCAGTAGGGCGGGGACCACCTACGAGCAGTACTTC. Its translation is CASSRAGTTYEQYF.

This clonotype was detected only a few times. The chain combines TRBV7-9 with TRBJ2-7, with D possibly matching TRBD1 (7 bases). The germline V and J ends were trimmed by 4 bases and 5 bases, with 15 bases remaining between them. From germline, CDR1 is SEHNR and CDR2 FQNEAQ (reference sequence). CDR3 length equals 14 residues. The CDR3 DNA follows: TGTGCCAGCAGCTCACAGGGGAGGCTCCACGAGCAGTACTTC. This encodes CASSSQGRLHEQYF. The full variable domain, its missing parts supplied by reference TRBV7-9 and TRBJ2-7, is DTGVSQNPRHKITKRGQNVTFRCDPISEHNRLYWYRQTLGQGPEFLTYFQNEAQLEKSRLLSDRFSAERPKGSFSTLEIQRTEQGDSAMYLCASSSQGRLHEQYFGPGTRLTVT.

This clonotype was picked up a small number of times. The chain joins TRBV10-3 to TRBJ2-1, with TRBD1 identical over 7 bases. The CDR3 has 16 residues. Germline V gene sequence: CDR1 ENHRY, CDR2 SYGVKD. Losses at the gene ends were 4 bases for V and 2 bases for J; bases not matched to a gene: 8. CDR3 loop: CAISGRTGRTYNEQFF. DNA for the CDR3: TGTGCCATCAGTGGTCGGACAGGCCGAACCTACAATGAGCAGTTCTTC.

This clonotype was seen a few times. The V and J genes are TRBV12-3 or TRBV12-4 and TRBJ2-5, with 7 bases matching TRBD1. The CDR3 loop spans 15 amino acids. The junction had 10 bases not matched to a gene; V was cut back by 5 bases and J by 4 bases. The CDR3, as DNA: TGTGCCAGCAGTCGCACGAGGGGGCAGCGAGAGACCCAGTACTTC. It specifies CASSRTRGQRETQYF.

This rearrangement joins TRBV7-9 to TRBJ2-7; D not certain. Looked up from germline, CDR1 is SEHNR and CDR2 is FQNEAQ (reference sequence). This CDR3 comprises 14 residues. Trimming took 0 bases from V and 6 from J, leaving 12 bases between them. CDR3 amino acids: CASSLALTAAEQYF. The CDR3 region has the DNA TGTGCCAGCAGCTTAGCTTTAACGGCGGCCGAGCAGTACTTC.

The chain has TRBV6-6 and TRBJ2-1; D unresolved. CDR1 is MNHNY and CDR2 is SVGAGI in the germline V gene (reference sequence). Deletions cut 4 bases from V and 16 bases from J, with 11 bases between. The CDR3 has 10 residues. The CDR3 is CASSSSHEFF. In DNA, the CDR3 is TGTGCCAGCAGTTCTTCCCACGAATTCTTC.

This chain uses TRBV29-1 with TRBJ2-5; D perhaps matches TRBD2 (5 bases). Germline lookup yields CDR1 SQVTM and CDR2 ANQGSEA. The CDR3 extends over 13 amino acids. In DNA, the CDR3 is TGCCGTCTTAATACAGCGGCCCAAGAGACCCAGTACTTC. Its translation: CRLNTAAQETQYF.

In nucleotides, the CDR3 is TGTGCCAGCAGTTTAGAGAGGTTAGCGGGAAAGCAGTTCTTC. This gives the protein CASSLERLAGKQFF. This chain connects TRBV12-3 or TRBV12-4 to TRBJ2-1, with 8 bases aligning to TRBD2. Losses at the gene ends were 1 base for V and 11 bases for J; bases not matched to a gene: 7. The CDR3 spans 14 residues.